This entry features one TCR beta chain sequence. The entry originates in a study of blood T cell repertoires in COVID-19. At the level of the study: Specimens from acute and convalescent COVID-19 originated in the United States, Italy and Spain. Sample material is recorded as cDNA or gDNA derived from T cells, B-cell-depleted T cells, or PBMCs.

Patients from Seattle were sampled longitudinally, starting during active infection. Authors' data handling: Cell counts per sample came from amplifying reference gene primers. Method: immunoSEQ multiplex PCR; TCRdb's copy keeps in-frame clones and lacks some. Clone size and the V and J calls come from that table; the DNA yielded D and trimming. The data contain over 100,000 clones, around 87% of them singletons. The CDR3 extends over 15 amino acids. Germline lookup yields CDR1 LGHDT and CDR2 YNNKEL (reference sequence). With 7 bases clipped from V and 1 base from J, the junction kept 8 bases outside the gene matches.

The TCR originated in a woman between 50 and 59 years old with COVID-19, enrolled during active disease. The material sequenced was peripheral blood. The chain combines TRBV3-1 (or the pseudogene TRBV3-2) with TRBJ2-5; 8 nucleotides match TRBD2. As DNA, the CDR3 is TGTGCCAGCAACTCAGCGGGGGACATCCAAGAGACCCAGTACTTC. Translating it yields CASNSAGDIQETQYF.